These 27 T cell receptor beta chains share one sample of origin, sequenced in a study of T-cell memory formation after mild COVID-19. Each CDR3 protein gets one entry after TCRdb re-called the 5' RACE reads with MiXCR. The sample lists about half a million distinct CDR3 sequences; over 15% were seen once. Sequencing used PBMCs or a T cell subset sorted from them (not recorded which). The receptors shown here come from an adult woman who had mild COVID-19 (a few samples of this study predate the infection). Cell type and time point are not known.

This CDR3 is CASSSTRTDGAYEQYF. The CDR3 DNA follows: TGTGCCAGCTCATCTACTAGAACGGACGGCGCCTACGAGCAGTACTTC. The chain joins TRBV18 to TRBJ2-7, with D possibly being TRBD2 (5 bases). Germline CDR1 KGHSH, CDR2 LQKENI. There are 16 residues in the CDR3. Trimming pared 5 bases from V and 2 bases from J, leaving 19 bases between.

This clonotype has a handful of counts. This chain uses TRBV7-9 with TRBJ1-2, with 9 bases lining up with TRBD1. Germline CDR1 SEHNR, CDR2 FQNEAQ (reference sequence). The V and J ends lost 8 bases and 4 bases, in that order; junction bases with no gene match: 5. This CDR3 comprises 13 residues. The CDR3 sequence is CASDTGGGYGYTF. CDR3 DNA sequence: TGTGCCAGCGATACAGGGGGCGGCTATGGCTACACCTTC. Filled out from reference TRBV7-9 and TRBJ1-2, the complete variable domain reads DTGVSQNPRHKITKRGQNVTFRCDPISEHNRLYWYRQTLGQGPEFLTYFQNEAQLEKSRLLSDRFSAERPKGSFSTLEIQRTEQGDSAMYLCASDTGGGYGYTFGSGTRLTVV.

This clonotype was counted at least ten times. The chain employs TRBV24-1 and TRBJ2-1; 15 nucleotides agree with TRBD2. V lost 3 bases and J lost 5; bases outside the gene matches: 10. The germline CDR1 and CDR2 sequences are KGHDR and SFDVKD. This CDR3 region has 19 residues. The CDR3 DNA reads TGTGCCACCAGTGATCGGACTAGCGGGAGGGCCGGGGGAGACAATGAGCAGTTCTTC. Protein sequence: CATSDRTSGRAGGDNEQFF.

This clonotype was found many times. The chain links TRBV6-6 to TRBJ2-1, with D unclear. Per the germline V gene, CDR1 is MNHNY and CDR2 is SVGAGI (reference sequence). The CDR3 loop spans 16 amino acids. V was clipped by 2 bases and J by 0 bases, with 11 bases between them. The CDR3 is CASSYSSLSSYNEQFF. The CDR3 nucleotides are TGTGCCAGCAGTTACAGCAGTTTGAGCTCCTACAATGAGCAGTTCTTC.

The chain is built from TRBV3-1 and TRBJ1-6; D gene unclear. V was cut by 2 bases and J by 7 bases, with 6 bases left in between. Germline assignment: CDR1 LGHDT and CDR2 YNNKEL (reference sequence). The CDR3 is 13 amino acids. CDR3 region: CASSQSNNSPLHF. In DNA, the CDR3 is TGTGCCAGCAGCCAAAGCAACAATTCACCCCTCCACTTT.

This clonotype was seen at least ten times. This rearrangement joins TRBV6-5 to TRBJ2-7; D uncertain. Trimming removed 6 bases at V and 1 base at J, with 10 bases between. In germline, CDR1 is MNHEY, CDR2 SVGAGI. The CDR3 length is 13 residues. Here the CDR3 DNA reads TGTGCCAGCAGCCTAAGGAATTCCTACGAGCAGTACTTC. Its translation is CASSLRNSYEQYF.

In this sample, this clonotype turned up many times. This chain connects TRBV11-3 to TRBJ2-2, with 7 positions matching TRBD1. Trimming cost V 5 bases and J 4 bases; bases outside gene matches: 1. Germline lookup yields CDR1 SGHNT and CDR2 YENEEA. The CDR3 has 13 amino acids. CDR3 sequence: CASSRQGTGELFF. CDR3 in DNA: TGTGCCAGCAGCCGACAGGGCACCGGGGAGCTGTTTTTT.

The V gene is TRBV5-6, the J gene TRBJ1-2; D call uncertain. CDR3 length equals 11 residues. V was cut by 1 base and J by 8 bases, with 6 bases left in between. Germline V gene lookup returns CDR1 SGHDT and CDR2 YYEEEE. CDR3 in amino acids: CASSLREGYTF. The CDR3, as DNA: TGTGCCAGCAGCTTGAGGGAGGGCTACACCTTC.

This clonotype came up many times. The chain links TRBV5-1 to TRBJ2-1, with TRBD2 matching over 7 bases. The germline V gene encodes CDR1 SGHRS and CDR2 YFSETQ. The CDR3 consists of 13 residues. Trimming took 4 bases from V and 7 from J; bases not matched to a gene: 5. The CDR3 spells CASSQGLLNEQFF. The CDR3, as DNA: TGCGCCAGCAGCCAGGGACTACTGAATGAGCAGTTCTTC.

There are a few counts of this clonotype. The rearrangement uses TRBV5-4 and TRBJ2-7; TRBD2 might be the D (6 bases). V shed 6 bases and J shed 2 bases, with 15 bases lying between them. The CDR3 loop spans 14 amino acids. Per the germline V gene, CDR1 is SGHNT and CDR2 is YYREEE (reference sequence). CDR3 DNA: TGTGCCAGCACCTCCCCGGACTACCCCTACGAGCAGTACTTC. Translating gives CASTSPDYPYEQYF.

This clonotype showed up many times. The V call is TRBV4-1, the J call TRBJ2-7; 8 bases map to TRBD1. J lost 0 bases, V lost 0 bases, and 25 bases had no gene match. The CDR3 has 23 amino acids. Germline CDR1 reads MGHRA; CDR2 reads YSYEKL. The CDR3 sequence is CASSQEPPGYVGIETGDSYEQYF. CDR3 nucleotides: TGCGCCAGCAGCCAAGAGCCCCCGGGGTATGTGGGAATTGAGACAGGGGACTCCTACGAGCAGTACTTC.

This chain links TRBV15 with TRBJ1-1, with a tentative D call TRBD1 (5 bases). CDR3 size: 13 residues. The V end lost 8 bases, the J end lost 2 bases, and 12 bases lay between the germline ends. From germline, CDR1 is LNHNV and CDR2 YYDKDF (reference sequence). The CDR3 nucleotides read TGTGCCACCCGATCGGGACTAAACACTGAAGCTTTCTTT. Translation: CATRSGLNTEAFF.

The chain has TRBV20-1 and TRBJ1-1; D unclear. The germline V gene encodes CDR1 DFQATT and CDR2 SNEGSKA (reference sequence). V was clipped by 5 bases and J by 0 bases, with 10 bases between them. The CDR3 has 13 amino acids. The CDR3 DNA is TGCAGTGCTCTACCCCCCATGAACACTGAAGCTTTCTTT. Translated, it gives CSALPPMNTEAFF.

This clonotype turned up a few times. The chain has TRBV10-3 and TRBJ2-4, with TRBD1 identical over 9 bases. CDR3 length: 16 residues. V shed 5 bases, J shed 8 bases, and the junction held 13 bases outside the gene matches. Germline V gene lookup returns CDR1 ENHRY and CDR2 SYGVKD. The CDR3 loop reads CAISSGSGDRAYIQYF. CDR3 coding DNA: TGTGCCATCAGTTCCGGAAGCGGGGACAGGGCCTACATTCAGTACTTC.

The chain is built from TRBV6-1 and TRBJ1-5; the D gene is possibly TRBD1 (5 bases). Trimming took 3 bases from V and 6 from J, leaving 12 bases between them. The CDR3 runs 14 residues. CDR1 MNHNS and CDR2 SASEGT come from the germline V gene. This CDR3 is CASSEGTGSQPQHF. The CDR3 DNA follows: TGTGCCAGCAGTGAGGGGACCGGTTCTCAGCCCCAGCATTTT.

The chain uses TRBV5-1 and TRBJ2-5, with a weak D call TRBD2 (6 bases). The V and J ends lost 4 bases and 7 bases respectively, with 14 bases between them. Germline loops: CDR1 SGHRS, CDR2 YFSETQ. The CDR3 has 13 residues. CDR3 in DNA: TGCGCCAGCAGCCCCGGGACTCAGGGGACCCAGTACTTC. Residues: CASSPGTQGTQYF.

This clonotype occurred a few times. The CDR3 spells CATSYSRGEQPQHF. The CDR3 DNA sequence: TGTGCCACAAGCTACTCGAGGGGTGAACAGCCCCAGCATTTT. The chain links TRBV12-3 or TRBV12-4 to TRBJ1-5, with D possibly TRBD1 on 5 matching bases. Trimming removed 10 bases from V and 7 bases from J, with 20 bases in between. CDR3 length: 14 amino acids.

This rearrangement joins TRBV12-3 or TRBV12-4 to TRBJ2-3; D is perhaps TRBD1 (5 bases). The V end was cut by 4 bases, the J end by 2 bases, with 10 bases between. The CDR3 loop spans 14 amino acids. CDR3: CASSWARVTDTQYF. CDR3 nucleotide sequence: TGTGCCAGCAGTTGGGCCAGGGTCACAGATACGCAGTATTTT.

J is TRBJ2-1 and V is TRBV5-1; D possibly corresponds to TRBD2 (6 bases). The CDR3 has 16 amino acids. Looked up from germline, CDR1 is SGHRS and CDR2 is YFSETQ. Trimming removed 0 bases from V and 1 base from J, with 11 bases in between. The CDR3 loop is CASSLVAGTSYNEQFF. The CDR3 DNA is TGCGCCAGCAGCTTGGTGGCGGGGACGTCCTACAATGAGCAGTTCTTC.

The genes are TRBV3-1 and TRBJ2-7; a weak D match, TRBD2 (6 bases). V was cut by 2 bases and J by 13 bases, with 15 bases left in between. Looked up from germline, CDR1 is LGHDT and CDR2 is YNNKEL (reference sequence). This CDR3 is 12 amino acids long. The CDR3 bases are TGTGCCAGCAGCCAAACCCGGGACTCCACATACTTC. Translation gives CASSQTRDSTYF.

This clonotype has more than one count but fewer than ten. A junction boundary mismatches the germline segment, possibly from a read error. The chain carries TRBV28 and TRBJ1-6; 11 nucleotides line up with TRBD1. The CDR3 extends over 11 amino acids. Germline V lookup: CDR1 MDHEN, CDR2 SYDVKM. This CDR3 is CASRSGQGVSF. In DNA, the CDR3 is TGTGCCAGCAGATCGGGACAGGGGGTTTCGTTT.

The chain has TRBV7-9 and TRBJ2-5; 9 bases agree with TRBD1. The CDR3 sequence is 20 residues long. Germline CDR1 SEHNR, CDR2 FQNEAQ (reference sequence). Trimming removed 4 bases from V and 3 bases from J; junction bases left unmatched: 21. The CDR3 region is CASSSNRQQGARRMEETQYF. CDR3 nucleotide sequence: TGTGCCAGCAGCTCCAACCGTCAACAGGGGGCGCGGAGGATGGAAGAGACCCAGTACTTC.

This clonotype was seen more than once but under ten times. The CDR3 sequence is CASSEGQITEAFF. DNA for the CDR3: TGTGCCAGCAGTGAAGGACAGATCACTGAAGCTTTCTTT. The rearrangement joins TRBV2 to TRBJ1-1; TRBD1 is a possible D gene (5 bases). The ends were cut back, 1 base at V and 4 bases at J, with 7 bases in the middle. Per germline, CDR1 SNHLY and CDR2 FYNNEI. This CDR3 region has 13 residues.

This clonotype has more than one count but fewer than ten. This chain links TRBV9 with TRBJ2-5, with a weak D call TRBD2 (6 bases). The CDR3 sequence is 14 residues long. Germline loops: CDR1 SGDLS, CDR2 YYNGEE. Trimming took off 0 bases at V and 4 bases at J, with 10 bases between the two ends. CDR3 in amino acids: CASSVGDFIETQYF. The CDR3 DNA sequence: TGTGCCAGCAGCGTAGGGGACTTCATAGAGACCCAGTACTTC.

CDR3 loop: CASSYGGDGQFF. For the CDR3, the DNA is TGTGCCAGCAGCTATGGGGGCGATGGGCAGTTCTTC. V usage is TRBV7-8 and J usage is TRBJ2-1, with a tentative D call TRBD1 (6 bases). The CDR3 consists of 12 residues. Germline CDR1 SGHVS, CDR2 FQNEAQ. Trimming shortened V by 4 bases and J by 12 bases, and 13 bases separated the two germline ends.

In this sample, this clonotype turned up a few times. J is TRBJ1-4 and V is TRBV20-1; weak D call: TRBD1 (5 bases). The CDR3 spans 15 residues. The germline gives CDR1 DFQATT, CDR2 SNEGSKA (reference sequence). Deletions cut 3 bases from V and 5 bases from J, with 16 bases between. The CDR3 nucleotides are TGCAGTGCTAGTCAGGGTTCCGGAAGGAATGAAAAACTGTTTTTT. This translates into CSASQGSGRNEKLFF.

The chain employs TRBV19 and TRBJ2-1, with D unresolved. Germline-derived CDR1 and CDR2 are LNHDA and SQIVND (reference sequence). This CDR3 is 14 amino acids long. Trimming pared 6 bases from V and 9 bases from J, leaving 18 bases between. CDR3 residues: CASRPGPLFAEQFF. In DNA form, the CDR3 reads TGTGCCAGTAGACCCGGGCCCCTTTTTGCTGAGCAGTTCTTC.